Sequencing of this T cell receptor beta chain was carried out in a study of beta chain features in type 1 diabetes. Study information: No age, gender or cell yield differences were seen between patients and healthy donors.

Per germline, CDR1 MNHEY and CDR2 SVGAGI. With 6 bases removed from V and 13 bases from J, the gap between germline ends came to 15 bases. There are 12 residues in the CDR3. Sorting that relied on CD45RO/CCR7/CD25/CD127/CD95/CD27 yielded CD4+ naive, central memory, regulatory and stem cell-like memory cells. Expressed TCRB transcripts got sequenced, as all isolated RNA was reverse transcribed. Method: immunoSEQ multiplex PCR; TCRdb's copy keeps in-frame clones and lacks some. The sample contains 300,000 or so clones, roughly 8.8% of which appear only once. A word on this clone: Its antigen is unidentified.

Overall study results and limits: Researchers report that Type 1 diabetes patients had moderately but significantly shorter TCRB CDR3s across all four CD4+ subsets.

This TCR was sampled from a man between 25 and 39 years old with type 1 diabetes. Sequences were obtained from central memory CD4+ T cells from blood. The rearrangement joins TRBV6-5 to TRBJ2-2, with D possibly matching TRBD1 (6 bases). Here the CDR3 DNA reads TGTGCCAGCAGGAAACTGCAGGGGCCGCTGTTTTTT. It encodes CASRKLQGPLFF.